This TCR beta chain stems from a study of blood T cell repertoires in COVID-19. Study-level information: Sites across the United States, Italy and Spain contributed samples from acute and convalescent COVID-19. T cells, B-cell-depleted T cells, or PBMCs supplied cDNA or gDNA.

CDR1 MGHDK and CDR2 SYGVNS come from the germline V gene. This CDR3 is built from 15 residues. Turning to this clone: Relative to the germline gene, one junction end is altered; a read error may explain this.

In the study's own analysis: Counts of nucleated cells, estimated from reference gene primer amplification, were obtained. Method: immunoSEQ multiplex PCR; TCRdb's copy keeps in-frame clones and lacks some. V and J calls and clone size are those listed in that table; D and trimming were worked out from the DNA. The data contain over 70,000 clones, 80% of them singletons. The sequenced sample was peripheral blood. This receptor was obtained from a man aged 70 or older who had recovered from COVID-19. The chain recombines TRBV25-1 with TRBJ2-7; TRBD2 agrees at 12 bases. DNA of the CDR3: TGTGCCAGCACCCCAGGCAAGCCCCCAACTAGCGGGGGGTTCTTC. This encodes CASTPGKPPTSGGFF.